Each of the 32 T cell receptor beta chains below was sequenced from the same sample in a study of tumor-infiltrating lymphocytes in primary liver carcinoma. A constant-region primer primed TCR beta cDNA synthesis from 400 to 550 ng of total RNA. Nested multiplex PCR, run for three rounds with slightly modified ARM-PCR, yielded TCR beta libraries. TRBV1-TRBV30 forward and Cbeta reverse primers drove the first two roughly 9-cycle rounds. TCRdb processed the multiplex PCR reads anew with MiXCR; each CDR3 protein has one entry. The data hold roughly 30,000 distinct CDR3 sequences, with roughly 78% observed a single time. Co-extracting RNA and DNA was done with about 20-34 mg of unsorted bulk tissue as input. Sequenced material: liver tumor tissue from sampling region 3. Noted subset: tumor region T3, left-lateral pole. The receptors were sampled from a woman aged 25 to 45 with primary liver carcinoma and hepatitis B virus infection.

On this clonotype itself: A read error may account for a junction end that differs from germline. This chain connects TRBV11-2 to TRBJ2-3; the D gene is possibly TRBD1 (7 bases). Germline V lookup: CDR1 SGHAT, CDR2 FQNNGV. This CDR3 is built from 14 residues. CDR3 coding DNA: TGTGCCAGCAGCCTAGACAGGGAGGTAGATACGCATTATTTT. It is translated as CASSLDREVDTHYF.

About this clonotype: It is likely a read error, because the conserved phenylalanine at the end of the CDR3 is missing. The chain joins TRBV11-2 to TRBJ1-6; 7 bases map to TRBD1. The germline gives CDR1 SGHAT, CDR2 FQNNGV. This CDR3 is 16 amino acids long. For the CDR3, the DNA is TGTGCCAGCAGCTCCACAGGGGACCCCTATAATTCACTCCTCCACTAT. It is translated as CASSSTGDPYNSLLHY.

As for this clonotype: A junction end diverges from the germline sequence, so it may reflect a read error. The chain couples TRBV20-1 to TRBJ1-6; 7 nucleotides align to TRBD1. Germline V gene sequence: CDR1 DFQATT, CDR2 SNEGSKA (reference sequence). The CDR3 covers 14 residues. CDR3 residues: CSAARQGFVSPLHF. Written as DNA, the CDR3 is TGTAGTGCTGCCCGACAGGGCTTTGTTTCACCCCTCCACTTT.

This clonotype was found many times. The V and J genes are TRBV6-5 and TRBJ1-5, with 7 bases fitting TRBD1. The length of the CDR3 is 15 residues. V trimming: 6 bases; J trimming: 7 bases; junction bases outside the gene matches: 12. Germline CDR1 and CDR2: MNHEY and SVGAGI. The CDR3 DNA reads as TGTGCCAGCAGCCGGGGGAGGGGGCTCGGGCAGCCCCAGCATTTT. Its protein is CASSRGRGLGQPQHF.

As regards this clonotype: Possible read error: a much larger clone is one base away. The chain has TRBV11-3 and TRBJ2-3, with D perhaps matching TRBD2 (6 bases). Germline assignment: CDR1 SGHNT and CDR2 YENEEA. This CDR3 spans 17 amino acids. In nucleotides, the CDR3 is TGTGCCGGCAGCTTCGGACTCGGTAGCGGCATCACAGATACGCAGTATTTT. Translating it yields CAGSFGLGSGITDTQYF.

This clonotype occurred many times. The genes are TRBV5-1 and TRBJ1-1; a possible D gene is TRBD1 (6 bases). The V gene lost 6 bases and the J gene lost 5 bases, with 17 bases spanning the gap. CDR3 length: 14 residues. The germline V gene encodes CDR1 SGHRS and CDR2 YFSETQ. In DNA form, the CDR3 reads TGCGCCAGCAACCCGCCGGCGGGGGCGACTGAAGCTTTCTTT. Protein sequence: CASNPPAGATEAFF.

This rearrangement joins TRBV5-8 to TRBJ2-1; D might be TRBD1 or TRBD2, each matching 5 bases. Deletions cut 3 bases from V and 6 bases from J, with 10 bases between. CDR1 and CDR2 (germline): SGHTS, YDEGEE. CDR3 length equals 13 residues. The CDR3 nucleotides are TGTGCCAGCAGCTCGGAGAGGGGCAATGAGCAGTTCTTC. Protein: CASSSERGNEQFF.

This clonotype was seen many times. The chain uses TRBV11-2 and TRBJ2-7; D call uncertain. V was shortened by 5 bases and J by 7 bases, with 6 bases between the two germline ends. CDR1 is SGHAT and CDR2 is FQNNGV in the germline V gene. The CDR3 consists of 10 residues. CDR3 sequence: CASSLGEQYF. The CDR3 DNA reads as TGTGCCAGCAGCCTGGGAGAGCAGTACTTC.

This clonotype was found a few times. A junction end diverges from the germline sequence, so it may reflect a read error. The gene calls are TRBV15 and TRBJ2-1; D is unclear. In germline, CDR1 is LNHNV, CDR2 YYDKDF (reference sequence). The CDR3 consists of 13 residues. CDR3 region: CATSGQKHNGQFF. The CDR3 DNA follows: TGTGCCACCAGCGGCCAGAAACACAATGGGCAGTTCTTC.

With regard to this clonotype: One end of the junction does not line up with germline, which may come from a read error. This rearrangement joins TRBV9 to TRBJ1-1; D remains unclear. The CDR3 is 14 amino acids. CDR1 is SGDLS and CDR2 is YYNGEE in the germline V gene. The CDR3 sequence: CASSVAHSGIEAIF. The DNA of the CDR3 is TGTGCCAGCAGCGTAGCCCACTCGGGCATTGAAGCTATCTTT.

As regards this clonotype: A much larger clone lies one base from this, so it may be a read error. The chain carries TRBV6-1 and TRBJ2-7; 7 bases match TRBD2. CDR3 length: 15 residues. CDR1 is MNHNS and CDR2 is SASEGT in the germline V gene. The DNA for the CDR3 is TGTGCCAGCAGTGAAAAGGCGGGAGCCGCTGAGGAGCATTACTTC. This translates into CASSEKAGAAEEHYF.

A word on this clonotype: Relative to the germline gene, one junction end is altered; a read error may explain this. The rearrangement uses TRBV7-9 and TRBJ2-1; 10 bases line up with TRBD2. The CDR3 consists of 14 residues. CDR1 and CDR2 from the germline V gene are SEHNR and FQNEAQ (reference sequence). The CDR3 DNA reads TGTGCCAGCAACTCCGGGATTAGCGGGAGGTATCAGATCTTC. As protein: CASNSGISGRYQIF.

This clonotype was picked up a small number of times. The germline gene is not matched at one end of the junction; a read error may be the cause. The chain employs TRBV11-3 and TRBJ1-1; D unclear. CDR1 and CDR2 (germline): SGHNT, YENEEA. This CDR3 region has 13 residues. CDR3 residues: CASSLMANIEVFF. CDR3 DNA: TGTGCCAGCAGCTTAATGGCAAACATTGAAGTTTTCTTT.

This clonotype was seen at least ten times. The chain recombines TRBV28 with TRBJ1-2, with D unresolved. Germline V CDR1 and CDR2: MDHEN, SYDVKM. CDR3 size: 12 residues. The V gene lost 2 bases and the J gene lost 6 bases, with 7 bases spanning the gap. CDR3 bases: TGTGCCAGCAGTTTACTACCCAATGGCTACACCTTC. It codes for CASSLLPNGYTF.

Remarks on this clonotype: An end of the junction does not agree with germline; a read error may underlie this. This chain connects TRBV4-3 to TRBJ2-2; 13 bases are a match to TRBD2. Germline loops: CDR1 LGHNA, CDR2 YSLEER. The CDR3 is 19 residues long. CDR3 residues: CTSGVLAGGPRSNTGELFF. CDR3 sequence (DNA): TGCACCAGCGGTGTACTAGCGGGAGGGCCCCGTTCGAACACCGGGGAGCTGTTTTTT.

The CDR3 DNA is TGCAGCGTTACGCCTTGGACTGAGGAGGGCTACACCTTC. Its protein is CSVTPWTEEGYTF. The chain recombines TRBV29-1 with TRBJ1-2; D remains ambiguous. This CDR3 has 13 residues. In germline, CDR1 is SQVTM, CDR2 ANQGSEA. V lost 5 bases, J lost 8 bases, and 18 bases lay in between. Drawing the rest from reference TRBV29-1 and TRBJ1-2, the complete variable domain is SAVISQKPSRDICQRGTSLTIQCQVDSQVTMMFWYRQQPGQSLTLIATANQGSEATYESGFVIDKFPISRPNLTFSTLTVSNMSPEDSSIYLCSVTPWTEEGYTFGSGTRLTVV.

About this clonotype itself: No conserved phenylalanine or tryptophan ends this CDR3, so it is likely a read error. The V and J genes are TRBV12-3 or TRBV12-4 and TRBJ2-5; D is ambiguous. The CDR3 consists of 15 residues. V lost 6 bases to trimming and J lost 3 bases, with 17 bases between them. DNA for the CDR3: TGTGCCAGCAGCACCTACCCCTGGAGCGAAGAGACCCAGTACATA. This codes for CASSTYPWSEETQYI.

Worth noting for this clonotype: One junction end disagrees with the germline gene, perhaps due to a read error. This chain uses TRBV11-1 with TRBJ2-6; 7 nucleotides agree with TRBD1. The CDR3 loop spans 17 amino acids. Looked up from germline, CDR1 is SGHAT and CDR2 is FQDESV (reference sequence). CDR3 DNA sequence: TGTGCCAGCAGTCCCCCGACAGGGAGCTCTGAGGCCAACGTCCTGACTTTC. Translated, it gives CASSPPTGSSEANVLTF.

For this clonotype: No conserved phenylalanine or tryptophan is present at the end of the CDR3, so a read error is the likely explanation. The limits of the CDR3 on the DNA are not certain, so only TCRdb's listed CDR3 is given. J is TRBJ2-7 and V is TRBV11-1; TRBD2, the D gene given by the table, was not confirmed from the DNA. From germline, CDR1 is SGHAT and CDR2 FQDESV (reference sequence). The CDR3 sequence runs 13 residues, both termini included. CDR3 sequence reads: CASSLGYLRRQCL.

In its sample, this clonotype was seen many times. The J gene is TRBJ2-5, the V gene TRBV11-2; perhaps TRBD2 as D (6 bases). The CDR3 extends over 14 amino acids. The V end was cut by 3 bases, the J end by 4 bases, with 12 bases between. Germline CDR1 SGHAT, CDR2 FQNNGV. The CDR3, as DNA: TGTGCCAGCAGCTTCTACCAAGCGGGAGAGACCCAGTACTTC. This sequence encodes CASSFYQAGETQYF.

About this clonotype: One end of the junction fails to match germline, which may point to a read error. CDR3 nucleotide sequence: TGCCCCAGCAGCCAAGATTGGGACTACGCCTACAATGAGCTGTTATTC. Translated, it gives CPSSQDWDYAYNELLF. The rearrangement links TRBV4-3 to TRBJ2-1, with 7 bases aligning to TRBD2. Looked up from germline, CDR1 is LGHNA and CDR2 is YSLEER. The CDR3 totals 16 residues.

V and J are TRBV4-3 and TRBJ2-3; D is unresolved. The V gene lost 8 bases and the J gene lost 1 base, with 7 bases spanning the gap. This CDR3 is built from 12 residues. Germline V lookup: CDR1 LGHNA, CDR2 YSLEER. The CDR3 protein is CASQERTDTQYF. The CDR3 DNA reads TGCGCCAGCCAAGAGCGCACAGATACGCAGTATTTT.

This clonotype was seen only once. Its ends do not fully match the called genes, so a read error is possible. The rearrangement joins TRBV11-2 to TRBJ2-1; TRBD2 agrees at 11 bases. CDR1 is SGHAT, CDR2 FQNNGV, per germline. This CDR3 has 17 amino acids. CDR3 DNA sequence: TGTGCCAGAAGCTTACGTCTGGTAGCGGGAGGGCCGAATGGGCTGTTCTTC. Translated, it gives CARSLRLVAGGPNGLFF.

Turning to this clonotype: The junction departs from the called germline gene at one end, perhaps through a read error. The rearrangement uses TRBV4-3 and TRBJ2-1; maybe TRBD2 (6 bases). CDR3 size: 16 residues. CDR1 LGHNA and CDR2 YSLEER come from the germline V gene. CDR3 sequence (DNA): TGCGCTAGCAGCCAAGATTGGGACTGCACCTACAATGAGCAGTTCTTC. It codes for CASSQDWDCTYNEQFF.

To note about this clonotype: Because it lacks the conserved phenylalanine or tryptophan at the end, this CDR3 is likely a read error. The chain carries TRBV11-3 and TRBJ2-1; 11 bases align to TRBD2. CDR3 size: 14 residues. From germline, CDR1 is SGHNT and CDR2 YENEEA. This chain's CDR3 is CASSRLAGRYEQFS. The CDR3 bases are TGCGCCAGCAGCCGACTAGCGGGGAGGTATGAGCAGTTCTCC.

On this clonotype itself: At one end, the junction sequence differs from germline, possibly due to a read error. The chain is built from TRBV14 and TRBJ2-7; D is perhaps TRBD2 (6 bases). There are 17 residues in the CDR3. The germline V gene has CDR1 SGHDN and CDR2 FVKESK. The CDR3 coding sequence is TGTGCCAGCAGCCAAGAGTCTGCGGAGACTAGGTCCTACGAGCGGTACTTC. Protein sequence: CASSQESAETRSYERYF.

Concerning this clonotype: No conserved phenylalanine or tryptophan ends this CDR3, so it is likely a read error. The chain carries TRBV11-2 and TRBJ2-7, with 14 bases lining up with TRBD2. CDR3 length: 16 residues. Per germline, CDR1 SGHAT and CDR2 FQNNGV. The trim removed 1 base at V and 10 bases at J, leaving 9 bases unmatched. CDR3 protein: CASSLAVGLAGEDQYC. The DNA for the CDR3 is TGTGCCAGCAGCTTAGCGGTGGGACTAGCGGGGGAAGACCAGTACTGC.

In the case of this clonotype: At one end, the junction sequence differs from germline, possibly due to a read error. The chain links TRBV11-3 to TRBJ2-5; TRBD2 matches at 12 bases. Germline V gene sequence: CDR1 SGHNT, CDR2 YENEEA. CDR3 length: 16 amino acids. In DNA form, the CDR3 reads TGTGCCAGTAGCTTAGATGGACTAGCGGGATGGCAGACCCAGCACTTT. As protein: CASSLDGLAGWQTQHF.

In the case of this clonotype: An end of the junction differs from the germline gene, which may be a read error. The gene calls are TRBV12-3 or TRBV12-4 and TRBJ2-3; D ambiguous. This CDR3 has 15 residues. CDR3 sequence (DNA): TGTGCCAGTAGTTTTCCCTCTCCTAGGACAGATACGCAGTATTTT. Protein: CASSFPSPRTDTQYF.

About this clonotype itself: Because it lacks the conserved phenylalanine or tryptophan at the end, this CDR3 is likely a read error. J is TRBJ2-2 and V is TRBV29-1; no reliable D call. This CDR3 spans 12 amino acids. Per germline, CDR1 SQVTM and CDR2 ANQGSEA. This CDR3 is CKVVAWDGELFY. In DNA, the CDR3 is TGCAAAGTTGTGGCATGGGACGGGGAGCTGTTTTAT.

This clonotype was counted once. Given the absence of the conserved phenylalanine or tryptophan at the CDR3 end, a read error is likely. V gene TRBV11-2 combines with J gene TRBJ2-7; the D gene is possibly TRBD1 (7 bases). V was cut by 6 bases and J by 2 bases, with 23 bases left in between. The CDR3 runs to 17 residues. The V gene's germline CDR1 is SGHAT and CDR2 FQNNGV. The CDR3 DNA reads TGTGCCAGCAGTATCACAGGAGGGGGCTCATGGACCTACGAGCAGTACCTA. Its translation is CASSITGGGSWTYEQYL.

This clonotype was seen many times. The chain is built from TRBV12-3 or TRBV12-4 and TRBJ1-1; no clear D. The CDR3 covers 11 residues. V lost 3 bases, J lost 11 bases, and 10 bases lay in between. The CDR3: CASSFGIVAFF. CDR3 sequence (DNA): TGTGCCAGCAGTTTCGGGATCGTGGCTTTCTTT.